Listed below are T cell receptor beta chains from one sample, sequenced in a study of OX40 agonist ivuxolimab in advanced cancers. The repertoire was sequenced with immunoSEQ multiplex PCR; TCRdb's copy has only in-frame clones and lacks some. The sample has tens of thousands of clones, 75% to 90% seen once. The source was CD4+ or CD8+ T cells sorted from blood, collected in a trial of the OX40 agonist ivuxolimab. Every receptor here comes from an adult with an advanced solid tumor such as melanoma, head and neck, liver or kidney cancer. Both conserved end residues are part of each CDR3. A D gene is named only where the DNA matches it firmly. The size of a clone is reported for some rows only, either as once, few or many, or as a class for expanded clones.

>13|-|TRBJ2-7|TRBD1|TRBV18
CASSGQDAYEQYF
TGTGCCAGCTCTGGACAGGACGCCTACGAGCAGTACTTC
>11|-|TRBJ2-1|-|TRBV7-8
CASSFETEQFF
TGTGCCAGCAGCTTCGAAACAGAGCAGTTCTTC
>18|-|TRBJ1-3|-|TRBV11-2
CASSSLFQIMGPGNTIYF
TGTGCCAGCAGCTCACTCTTCCAGATTATGGGTCCGGGAAACACCATATATTTT
>15|-|TRBJ2-3|TRBD2|TRBV6-5
CASSYSGGATDTQYF
TGTGCCAGCAGTTACAGCGGGGGGGCCACAGATACGCAGTATTTT
>16|-|TRBJ1-4|TRBD1|TRBV4-1
CASSQDQQGAAEKLFF
TGCGCCAGCAGCCAAGATCAACAGGGGGCGGCTGAAAAACTGTTTTTT
>15|-|TRBJ2-1|-|TRBV11-2
CASSYSGTGGNEQFF
TGTGCCAGCAGCTATAGCGGTACCGGGGGCAATGAGCAGTTCTTC
>14|-|TRBJ2-4|-|TRBV29-1
CSVRGVMTKNIQYF
TGCAGCGTTCGAGGGGTAATGACCAAAAACATTCAGTACTTC
>20|-|TRBJ2-3|TRBD2|TRBV5-1
CASSLSGGRSGRARTDTQYF
TGCGCCAGCAGCTTGTCGGGGGGGCGGAGCGGGAGGGCCCGCACAGATACGCAGTATTTT
>18|-|TRBJ2-3|-|TRBV19
CASSIPDYQTGGTDTQYF
TGTGCCAGTAGTATCCCGGACTACCAGACGGGGGGCACAGATACGCAGTATTTT
>16|-|TRBJ1-5|TRBD1|TRBV2
CASRLRQGVGNQPQHF
TGTGCCAGCAGACTCAGACAGGGGGTAGGCAATCAGCCCCAGCATTTT
>16|-|TRBJ1-3|TRBD1|TRBV19
CASRTGDRSGGNTIYF
TGTGCCAGTAGGACTGGGGACAGATCGGGCGGAAACACCATATATTTT
>15|-|TRBJ1-3|TRBD1|TRBV11-2
CASSLGTGGHNTIYF
TGTGCCAGCAGCTTGGGAACAGGGGGACACAACACCATATATTTT
>15|-|TRBJ1-5|TRBD1|TRBV11-2
CASSLVYRGIQPQHF
TGTGCCAGCAGCTTAGTCTACAGGGGGATCCAGCCCCAGCATTTT
>15|-|TRBJ1-1|-|TRBV7-2
CASSARTGMNTEAFF
TGTGCCAGCAGCGCCCGCACAGGGATGAACACTGAAGCTTTCTTT
>15|-|TRBJ2-3|TRBD2|TRBV4-2
CASSQASGGTDTQYF
TGTGCCAGCAGCCAAGCTAGCGGGGGAACAGATACGCAGTATTTT
>15|-|TRBJ1-1|TRBD1|TRBV7-2
CASSRRTGGNTEAFF
TGTGCCAGCAGCCGAAGGACAGGGGGGAACACTGAAGCTTTCTTT
>19|once|TRBJ2-1|TRBD2|TRBV7-2
CASSTTGVRRLAGAREQFF
TGTGCCAGCAGTACCACGGGAGTGCGGCGGCTAGCGGGGGCGCGCGAGCAGTTCTTC
>15|few|TRBJ1-5|-|TRBV4-3
CASSQEIEGDQPQHF
TGCGCCAGCAGCCAAGAGATTGAGGGGGATCAGCCCCAGCATTTT
>12|-|TRBJ2-3|-|TRBV30
CACTGSTDTQYF
TGTGCCTGTACAGGGAGCACAGATACGCAGTATTTT
>14|-|TRBJ2-7|TRBD1|TRBV19
CASSDRTGHYEQYF
TGTGCCAGTAGTGACCGGACAGGCCACTACGAGCAGTACTTC
>18|few|TRBJ2-5|TRBD2|TRBV4-1
CASSRGTSGRTLQETQYF
TGCGCCAGCAGCCGCGGGACTAGCGGGCGAACCCTCCAAGAGACCCAGTACTTC
>14|-|TRBJ2-1|TRBD2|TRBV30
CAWSKGGLHNEQFF
TGTGCCTGGAGTAAGGGAGGGCTGCACAATGAGCAGTTCTTC
>13|once|TRBJ2-7|-|TRBV7-9
CASTPLLLDEQYF
TGTGCCAGCACCCCTTTATTACTCGACGAGCAGTACTTC
>14|-|TRBJ2-6|-|TRBV19
CASRQGPGANVLTF
TGTGCCAGTAGACAGGGCCCTGGGGCCAACGTCCTGACTTTC
>17|-|TRBJ2-2|TRBD2|TRBV7-9
CASSKLAGGPGTGELFF
TGTGCCAGCAGCAAACTAGCGGGGGGCCCGGGGACCGGGGAGCTGTTTTTT
>13|few|TRBJ1-2|-|TRBV2
CASRPGTLRGYTF
TGTGCCAGCAGGCCGGGAACCCTTAGAGGCTACACCTTC
>15|-|TRBJ2-1|TRBD1|TRBV11-1
CASRYRQGEDNEQFF
TGTGCCAGCAGATACCGACAGGGGGAGGACAATGAGCAGTTCTTC
>14|-|TRBJ2-7|-|TRBV9
CASSPQVGDYEQYF
TGTGCCAGCAGCCCTCAGGTGGGAGACTACGAGCAGTACTTC
>14|-|TRBJ1-3|-|TRBV9
CASSVDGLWNTIYF
TGTGCCAGCAGCGTCGATGGGCTCTGGAACACCATATATTTT
>15|-|TRBJ2-5|-|TRBV29-1
CSSLSPRGGGETQYF
TGCAGCTCTCTCTCCCCCAGGGGAGGTGGAGAGACCCAGTACTTC
>11|-|TRBJ2-3|-|TRBV29-1
CSVADTDTQYF
TGCAGCGTTGCAGACACAGATACGCAGTATTTT